This TCR beta chain was profiled in a study of T cell responses to AZD1222 COVID-19 vaccine. Study-wide findings and caveats: Sampling that yielded the repertoires occurred only after the peak T cell response.

V lost 4 bases and J lost 9; bases outside the gene matches: 6. Germline CDR1 is SGHRS and CDR2 is YFSETQ. The CDR3 consists of 15 residues. Turning to this clone: Its antigen is unknown.

Profiled with immunoSEQ multiplex PCR; TCRdb holds only in-frame clones, not every one. The sample yields 93,000 or so clones, over 75% seen once. Specimen: peripheral blood, collected on day 0 of AZD1222 vaccination. The sequence was collected from an adult in good health. J is TRBJ2-1 and V is TRBV5-1, with 14 nucleotides matching TRBD2. The CDR3 here is CASSPTSGRAGEQFF. DNA for the CDR3: TGCGCCAGCAGCCCGACTAGCGGGAGGGCAGGTGAGCAGTTCTTC. Based on the CDR3 plus reference TRBV5-1 and TRBJ2-1, the full variable domain is KAGVTQTPRYLIKTRGQQVTLSCSPISGHRSVSWYQQTPGQGLQFLFEYFSETQRNKGNFPGRFSGRQFSNSRSEMNVSTLELGDSALYLCASSPTSGRAGEQFFGPGTRLTVL.